A single sample is the source of the 9 T cell receptor beta chains below, sequenced in a study of glioma-infiltrating T cells listed by TCRdb under 2016. Reads for this sample came from an Illumina MiSeq. TCR alpha and beta CDR3 regions were amplified with the iRepertoire nested amplicon-rescue multiplex PCR (arm-PCR) platform from RNA. Through fastp at Q25 and MiXCR, TCRdb rebuilt clones from the public reads, retaining in-frame beta chains. Rows with a matching CDR3 protein are joined into one entry that keeps the most common DNA and genes. The sample table contains about 140,000 distinct CDR3 sequences; only one count was recorded for 30% to 40% of them. Roughly a fifth of the sample rests with the top ten. Sequenced: glioma tissue, nonneoplastic brain tissue, or PBMCs (not recorded which). The receptors originated from a human donor with low-grade glioma or glioblastoma, undergoing nonglioma brain surgery, or in good health (not recorded which).

The J gene is TRBJ1-1, the V gene TRBV12-3 or TRBV12-4; maybe TRBD1 (6 bases). V was cut by 4 bases and J by 2 bases, with 11 bases left in between. The CDR3 extends over 14 amino acids. The CDR3 loop reads CASSYPGHNTEAFF. The CDR3 DNA reads TGTGCCAGCAGTTATCCGGGACATAACACTGAAGCTTTCTTT.

The rearrangement uses TRBV15 and TRBJ1-5, with D perhaps matching TRBD1 (5 bases). The CDR3 runs to 17 residues. Trimming took 3 bases from V and 0 from J, leaving 15 bases between them. Germline-derived CDR1 and CDR2 are LNHNV and YYDKDF (reference sequence). The CDR3 DNA sequence: TGTGCCACCAGCAGTGGTCGGGACGGGTATAGCAATCAGCCCCAGCATTTT. This gives the protein CATSSGRDGYSNQPQHF.

The chain joins TRBV5-4 to TRBJ1-1; 8 nucleotides line up with TRBD1. Germline loops: CDR1 SGHNT, CDR2 YYREEE (reference sequence). The trim removed 4 bases at V and 1 base at J, leaving 6 bases unmatched. CDR3 length equals 15 residues. The CDR3 reads CASSPAGTGNTEAFF. DNA of the CDR3: TGTGCCAGCAGCCCCGCCGGGACAGGGAACACTGAAGCTTTCTTT. Using reference TRBV5-4 and TRBJ1-1 for the parts outside the CDR3, the full variable domain is ETGVTQSPTHLIKTRGQQVTLRCSSQSGHNTVSWYQQALGQGPQFIFQYYREEENGRGNFPPRFSGLQFPNYSSELNVNALELDDSALYLCASSPAGTGNTEAFFGQGTRLTVV.

The table lists this clonotype with a few counts. The genes are TRBV15 and TRBJ2-7; the match to TRBD1 covers 7 bases. The CDR3 totals 15 residues. Germline V lookup: CDR1 LNHNV, CDR2 YYDKDF (reference sequence). V shed 0 bases and J 0 bases; nucleotides not matched to a gene: 2. The DNA of the CDR3 is TGTGCCACCAGCAGAGAACAGGGGATCTCCTACGAGCAGTACTTC. Protein sequence: CATSREQGISYEQYF.

The chain carries TRBV20-1 and TRBJ2-3; tentative D call: TRBD1 (5 bases). Germline values: CDR1 DFQATT, CDR2 SNEGSKA (reference sequence). V was cut by 1 base and J by 3 bases, with 14 bases left in between. The CDR3 sequence is 15 residues long. The CDR3 is CSARVQASGTDTQYF. In DNA, the CDR3 is TGCAGTGCTAGAGTACAGGCGTCAGGGACAGATACGCAGTATTTT.

The rearrangement uses TRBV19 and TRBJ2-1; the D gene is possibly TRBD2 (6 bases). CDR1 LNHDA and CDR2 SQIVND come from the germline V gene (reference sequence). The CDR3 sequence is 14 residues long. The V and J ends lost 2 bases and 7 bases respectively, with 12 bases between them. CDR3 DNA sequence: TGTGCCAGTAGTATAATCTTCGGAGGGAATGAGCAGTTCTTC. This encodes CASSIIFGGNEQFF.

This clonotype occurred many times. The chain couples TRBV15 to TRBJ2-3, with a possible D match to TRBD2 (6 bases). Deletions cut 0 bases from V and 2 bases from J, with 9 bases between. The CDR3 spans 15 residues. Looked up from germline, CDR1 is LNHNV and CDR2 is YYDKDF (reference sequence). The CDR3 region is CATSRDRGFTDTQYF. DNA of the CDR3: TGTGCCACCAGCAGAGACCGGGGGTTCACAGATACGCAGTATTTT. Full variable domain (missing parts from reference TRBV15 and TRBJ2-3): DAMVIQNPRYQVTQFGKPVTLSCSQTLNHNVMYWYQQKSSQAPKLLFHYYDKDFNNEADTPDNFQSRRPNTSFCFLDIRSPGLGDTAMYLCATSRDRGFTDTQYFGPGTRLTVL.

The V call is TRBV27, the J call TRBJ2-7; D call uncertain. Looked up from germline, CDR1 is MNHEY and CDR2 is SMNVEV (reference sequence). The CDR3 has 14 residues. V lost 6 bases and J 1 base, leaving 13 bases between the germline ends. The CDR3 DNA is TGTGCCAGCAGCCGTCTAGGGTTTTCCTACGAGCAGTACTTC. Its protein product is CASSRLGFSYEQYF.

The J gene is TRBJ2-3, the V gene TRBV12-3 or TRBV12-4, with unresolved D. V dropped 3 bases and J dropped 2 bases, with 6 bases sitting between them. This CDR3 is built from 13 residues. In nucleotides, the CDR3 is TGTGCCAGCAGTTTTGGTCACACAGATACGCAGTATTTT. It is translated as CASSFGHTDTQYF.